These T cell receptor beta chains were read from a single sample in a study of blood T cells in healthy people across ages. TCRdb processed the 5' RACE reads anew with MiXCR; each CDR3 protein has one entry. This sample has around 940,000 distinct CDR3 sequences, with roughly 51% found just once. Sequenced material: blood. The origin of the receptors is a woman aged 55-70 years in good health. Each CDR3 is given with its conserved first and last residue. Fields, in order: V gene, J gene, D gene, clone size, CDR3 protein, CDR3 DNA. A D gene is named only where the DNA matches it firmly. For some rows the clone size is stated as once, few or many, or as a class when expanded; others skip it.

>TRBV20-1|TRBJ1-2|-|-
CSATTEGVGGYTF
TGCAGTGCCACTACAGAGGGAGTGGGGGGCTACACCTTC
>TRBV5-6|TRBJ2-5|-|-
CASNTLGAGTIRGETQYF
TGTGCCAGCAACACGTTGGGAGCGGGAACCATCAGGGGGGAGACCCAGTACTTC
>TRBV20-1|TRBJ2-7|-|-
CSAATYEQYF
TGCAGTGCCGCAACCTACGAGCAGTACTTC
>TRBV4-2|TRBJ2-3|-|few
CASSLDSSRSTDTQYF
TGTGCCAGCAGCCTCGATAGCAGCCGTAGCACAGATACGCAGTATTTT
>TRBV7-9|TRBJ2-7|TRBD2|few
CASSHSSGRILLYEQYF
TGTGCCAGCAGCCATTCTAGCGGGAGAATACTCCTCTACGAGCAGTACTTC
>TRBV5-1|TRBJ2-7|-|few
CASSSGNSLFSYEQYF
TGCGCCAGCAGCTCCGGGAACTCCCTTTTCTCCTACGAGCAGTACTTC
>TRBV7-9|TRBJ2-7|TRBD2|-
CASSFLTSAAYEQYF
TGTGCCAGCAGCTTTCTGACTAGCGCAGCCTACGAGCAGTACTTC
>TRBV5-6|TRBJ2-7|-|-
CASSLGFPAGYEQYF
TGTGCCAGCAGCTTGGGGTTCCCAGCAGGCTACGAGCAGTACTTC
>TRBV7-6|TRBJ1-1|TRBD1|-
CASSITGENTEAFF
TGTGCCAGCAGCATAACAGGGGAGAACACTGAAGCTTTCTTT
>TRBV5-1|TRBJ2-3|TRBD1|-
CASSLADRVVDTQYF
TGCGCCAGCAGCTTGGCGGACAGGGTGGTCGATACGCAGTATTTT
>TRBV4-3|TRBJ2-7|TRBD2|few
CASSQIAGGRDEQYF
TGCGCCAGCAGCCAAATAGCGGGAGGTAGAGACGAGCAGTACTTC
>TRBV2|TRBJ2-3|-|-
CASTPLASLGTDTQYF
TGTGCCAGCACCCCCCTTGCTAGCCTGGGCACAGATACGCAGTATTTT
>TRBV7-8|TRBJ2-5|TRBD2|-
CASSNLTSGAGETQYF
TGTGCCAGCAGCAACCTGACTAGCGGGGCTGGAGAGACCCAGTACTTC
>TRBV29-1|TRBJ2-3|TRBD1|few
CSVRTWNRDRGSSTDTQYF
TGCAGCGTTCGAACGTGGAACAGAGACAGGGGATCTAGCACAGATACGCAGTATTTT
>TRBV25-1|TRBJ1-5|TRBD1|-
CASREQGNNQPQHF
TGTGCCAGCAGGGAACAGGGGAACAATCAGCCCCAGCATTTT
>TRBV11-3|TRBJ2-3|-|few
CASSLDGNSPSTDTQYF
TGTGCCAGCAGCTTAGATGGTAATAGCCCCAGCACAGATACGCAGTATTTT
>TRBV24-1|TRBJ2-1|-|-
CATSDFRSALYNEQFF
TGTGCCACCAGTGATTTTCGGTCCGCCCTATACAATGAGCAGTTCTTC
>TRBV4-2|TRBJ2-1|TRBD2|-
CASTGGRGNYNEQFF
TGTGCCAGCACGGGGGGGAGGGGAAACTACAATGAGCAGTTCTTC
>TRBV7-9|TRBJ2-5|-|-
CASSLDRADETQYF
TGTGCCAGCAGCTTAGACAGGGCGGACGAGACCCAGTACTTC
>TRBV18|TRBJ2-6|-|-
CASSPAESGANVLTF
TGTGCCAGCTCACCGGCAGAATCCGGGGCCAACGTCCTGACTTTC
>TRBV7-3|TRBJ2-7|-|many
CASSDASLEQYF
TGTGCCAGCAGCGATGCCTCCCTCGAGCAGTACTTC
>TRBV20-1|TRBJ1-5|-|-
CSAHEPGSIDQPQHF
TGCAGTGCCCACGAACCCGGGAGTATCGATCAGCCCCAGCATTTT
>TRBV20-1|TRBJ2-7|-|-
CSARAFSRRSYEQYF
TGCAGTGCCCGAGCGTTTAGCCGACGCTCCTACGAGCAGTACTTC
>TRBV27|TRBJ2-1|TRBD1|few
CASKQAPGQGYNEQFF
TGTGCCAGCAAACAAGCCCCGGGACAGGGATACAATGAGCAGTTCTTC
>TRBV4-1|TRBJ2-7|-|many
CASSQAGGQGLNEQYF
TGCGCCAGCAGCCAAGCCGGGGGGCAGGGTCTGAACGAGCAGTACTTC
>TRBV29-1|TRBJ2-7|-|-
CSAGVAGQGAQYF
TGCAGCGCTGGAGTAGCGGGGCAGGGGGCCCAGTACTTC
>TRBV27|TRBJ2-1|-|-
CASSLLRGTYNEQFF
TGTGCCAGCAGTTTATTACGCGGGACTTACAATGAGCAGTTCTTC
>TRBV20-1|TRBJ2-5|TRBD2|-
CSKIAGTSSNEQYF
TGCAGTAAAATAGCGGGGACCTCGTCTAATGAGCAGTACTTC
>TRBV20-1|TRBJ2-1|-|-
CSVARGIKDYNEQFF
TGCAGTGTCGCCCGGGGGATCAAGGACTACAATGAGCAGTTCTTC
>TRBV16|TRBJ2-3|-|-
CASSHAGVGDTQYF
TGTGCCAGCAGCCATGCAGGTGTGGGAGATACGCAGTATTTT
>TRBV20-1|TRBJ2-1|TRBD1|once
CSARDVRDRGIHEQFF
TGCAGTGCTAGGGATGTCCGTGACAGGGGAATCCATGAGCAGTTCTTC
>TRBV9|TRBJ2-1|-|-
CASSVERQGRGYNEQFF
TGTGCCAGCAGCGTAGAGCGGCAGGGACGTGGTTACAATGAGCAGTTCTTC
>TRBV7-2|TRBJ2-3|-|few
CASSSGRAGRTDTQYF
TGTGCCAGCAGCTCAGGCCGGGCAGGGCGAACAGATACGCAGTATTTT
>TRBV7-9|TRBJ1-2|-|-
CASSFDTIGYTF
TGTGCCAGCAGCTTCGATACCATAGGCTACACCTTT
>TRBV7-2|TRBJ2-7|-|-
CASSLLHYKEYEQYF
TGTGCCAGCAGCTTACTCCACTATAAGGAATACGAGCAGTACTTC
>TRBV11-3|TRBJ2-1|-|-
CASSDPWQGNEQFF
TGTGCCAGCAGCGACCCATGGCAGGGTAATGAGCAGTTCTTC
>TRBV7-2|TRBJ1-1|-|once
CASSLSGDRRTEAFF
TGTGCCAGCAGCTTATCCGGCGATCGGAGGACTGAAGCTTTCTTT
>TRBV7-3|TRBJ2-1|-|-
CASSITGRGAYNEQFF
TGTGCCAGCAGCATAACCGGGAGAGGGGCCTACAATGAGCAGTTCTTC
>TRBV28|TRBJ2-7|-|-
CASSPAGRPQYF
TGTGCCAGCAGTCCAGCAGGGCGTCCCCAGTACTTC
>TRBV7-2|TRBJ1-5|-|-
CASSLGGWSNQPQHF
TGTGCCAGCAGCTTAGGGGGCTGGAGCAATCAGCCCCAGCATTTT
>TRBV9|TRBJ2-3|TRBD2|-
CASSVAPASGRVDTQYF
TGTGCCAGCAGCGTAGCTCCGGCTAGCGGGAGAGTAGATACGCAGTATTTT
>TRBV7-6|TRBJ2-3|-|-
CAGSFMMTDTQYF
TGTGCCGGCAGCTTTATGATGACAGATACGCAGTATTTT
>TRBV28|TRBJ1-5|-|-
CASSPRTARGSNQPQHF
TGTGCCAGCAGTCCTCGGACAGCCCGAGGGAGCAATCAGCCCCAGCATTTT
>TRBV20-1|TRBJ2-7|TRBD2|few
CSASGGGRSREQYF
TGCAGTGCTAGTGGGGGGGGACGATCTCGAGAGCAGTACTTC
>TRBV15|TRBJ2-1|TRBD2|few
CATSREAGVNEQFF
TGTGCCACCAGCAGAGAAGCGGGAGTCAATGAGCAGTTCTTC
>TRBV14|TRBJ1-2|-|many
CASSQTGMDGYTF
TGTGCCAGCAGCCAAACAGGGATGGATGGCTACACCTTC
>TRBV5-1|TRBJ2-3|TRBD2|-
CASSLDSGKTDTQYF
TGCGCCAGCAGCTTAGATAGCGGGAAAACAGATACGCAGTATTTT
>TRBV27|TRBJ2-7|TRBD1|-
CASAVETGEDEQYF
TGTGCCAGCGCCGTAGAGACAGGGGAGGACGAGCAGTACTTC
>TRBV29-1|TRBJ1-2|-|-
CSVVSGYDYGYTF
TGCAGTGTTGTTTCGGGGTACGACTATGGCTACACCTTC
>TRBV7-3|TRBJ2-3|-|few
CASSLTSGSDTQYF
TGTGCCAGCAGCTTAACGTCCGGGAGTGATACGCAGTATTTT
>TRBV20-1|TRBJ2-5|-|once
CSALKGRIRDQETQYF
TGCAGCGCCCTCAAGGGGAGAATCCGGGACCAAGAGACCCAGTACTTC
>TRBV28|TRBJ2-7|-|-
CASSSPYSYEQYF
TGTGCCAGCAGTTCACCTTACTCCTACGAGCAGTACTTC
>TRBV5-1|TRBJ2-3|TRBD2|-
CASSSSTLAGDTQYF
TGCGCCAGCAGCTCGAGTACTCTAGCGGGAGATACGCAGTATTTT
>TRBV7-3|TRBJ2-1|TRBD2|-
CASSLVCGGSYNEQFF
TGTGCCAGCAGCTTAGTATGCGGGGGCTCCTACAATGAGCAGTTCTTC
>TRBV5-1|TRBJ2-1|-|-
CASSFSNQDNEQFF
TGCGCCAGCAGCTTTTCCAACCAAGACAATGAGCAGTTCTTC
>TRBV6-6|TRBJ1-4|TRBD1|-
CASSYSPGTGGNEKLFF
TGTGCCAGCAGTTACTCGCCTGGGACAGGAGGGAACGAAAAACTGTTTTTT
>TRBV11-1|TRBJ2-7|-|-
CASSSYPGVGYEQYF
TGTGCCAGCAGCTCCTATCCAGGGGTGGGCTACGAGCAGTACTTC
>TRBV6-2/TRBV6-3|TRBJ2-7|TRBD2|-
CASSYSTSGSKYEQYF
TGTGCCAGCAGTTACTCGACTAGCGGGAGTAAGTACGAGCAGTACTTC
>TRBV20-1|TRBJ2-7|-|-
CSARDSLGVGRSYEQYF
TGCAGTGCTAGAGATTCCCTTGGAGTGGGAAGATCCTACGAGCAGTACTTC
>TRBV12-3/TRBV12-4|TRBJ1-2|TRBD1|-
CASRFQDRGHGYTF
TGTGCCAGCAGATTCCAGGACAGGGGACATGGCTACACCTTC